This T cell receptor beta chain stems from a study of T cell responses to AZD1222 COVID-19 vaccine. Findings and caveats of the study: The CD4 TCRs associated with vaccination extended across spike and predominated at 160-218 and 743-854. Repertoire sampling happened only post peak T cell response.

Of note for this clone: Its target is unknown.

The CDR3 has 16 residues. Trimming left V 0 bases short and J 5 bases short, with 17 bases between. Germline-derived CDR1 and CDR2 are LGHNA and YSLEER. Sequencing was performed with immunoSEQ multiplex PCR; in TCRdb, only in-frame clones are kept and a portion is missing. The data show 150,000 to 200,000 clones, with 85% to 90% seen just once and around 5.9% held by the top ten. This sequence was found in an adult in good health. The V call is TRBV4-3, the J call TRBJ2-7; D is ambiguous. The starting material was peripheral blood, obtained on day 0 of AZD1222 vaccination. The CDR3 loop is CASSQEAAQRRDEQYF. As DNA, the CDR3 is TGCGCCAGCAGCCAAGAAGCCGCACAGCGACGGGACGAGCAGTACTTC.